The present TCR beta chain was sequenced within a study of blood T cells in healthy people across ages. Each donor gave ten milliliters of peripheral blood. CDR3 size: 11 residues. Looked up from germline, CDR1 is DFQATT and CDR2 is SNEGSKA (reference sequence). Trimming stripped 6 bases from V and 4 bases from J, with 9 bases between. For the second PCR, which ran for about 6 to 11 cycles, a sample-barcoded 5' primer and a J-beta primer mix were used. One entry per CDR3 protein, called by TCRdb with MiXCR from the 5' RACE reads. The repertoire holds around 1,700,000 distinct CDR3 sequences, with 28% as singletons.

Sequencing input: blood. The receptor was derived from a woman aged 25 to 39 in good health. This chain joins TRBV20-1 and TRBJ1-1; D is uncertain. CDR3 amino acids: CSAGRVTEAFF. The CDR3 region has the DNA TGCAGTGCCGGTAGAGTCACTGAAGCTTTCTTT.